Listed below are T cell receptor beta chains from one sample, sequenced in a study of blood T cell repertoires in COVID-19. Repertoires were generated with immunoSEQ multiplex PCR, while TCRdb's copy carries only in-frame clones and drops some. Of 250,000 to 350,000 clones in the sample, roughly 90% were seen once. Sequencing used peripheral blood. All receptors come from a woman aged 25-40 years with COVID-19, enrolled during active disease. Each CDR3 is given without its conserved first and last residue.

V gene	J gene	CDR3 protein
TRBV7-8	TRBJ1-1	ASSPGLLGAF
TRBV19	TRBJ2-7	ASSIQDRDYEQY
TRBV28	TRBJ1-5	ASSWGGQGNQPQH
TRBV3-1/TRBV3-2	TRBJ1-1	ASSHGTAKFTEAF
TRBV5-6	TRBJ1-2	ASSPQGALNYGYT
TRBV3-1/TRBV3-2	TRBJ2-5	ASTPPGTGGPDETQY
TRBV6-5	TRBJ2-5	ASTEWGRGQETQY
TRBV6-1	TRBJ2-1	ASSEAFQREYNEQF
TRBV7-9	TRBJ2-7	ASSLGWDTSSYEQY
TRBV6-5	TRBJ2-1	ASRTGTSGISEQF
TRBV28	TRBJ1-5	ASTNNNGAYSNQPQH
TRBV5-1	TRBJ2-5	ASSSDSGIPTTQY
TRBV7-2	TRBJ2-2	ASSLWAQPSAGELF
TRBV3-1/TRBV3-2	TRBJ2-3	ASSPWTGDTQY
TRBV29-1	TRBJ2-5	SVEGVALAEIQETQY
TRBV9	TRBJ2-7	ASSVDESSYEQY
TRBV10-3	TRBJ2-3	AISEGLAETDTQY
TRBV30	TRBJ1-4	AWRDPGGRSEKLF
TRBV10-3	TRBJ1-2	AISEREGLDYGYT
TRBV5-1	TRBJ2-7	ASSPHRTGDHYEQY
TRBV12-3/TRBV12-4	TRBJ1-1	ASSLEMNTEAF
TRBV19	TRBJ2-2	ASSTETGATGELF
TRBV9	TRBJ2-2	ASSPTGAYTGELF
TRBV5-1	TRBJ2-2	ASSFDPGLTGELF
TRBV19	TRBJ1-2	ASSTPRGNYGYT
TRBV18	TRBJ1-1	ASSPGRDAEAF
TRBV6-5	TRBJ1-1	ASSNRGNTEAF
TRBV27	TRBJ1-2	ASSRMSGGNYGYT
TRBV7-8	TRBJ1-1	ASSSQDRLNTEAF
TRBV28	TRBJ1-4	ASSLLQGGREKLF
TRBV3-1/TRBV3-2	TRBJ2-7	ASSPVRSTGEGYEQY
TRBV5-3	TRBJ1-5	ARSSHRVDQPQH
TRBV7-2	TRBJ2-1	ASSLVGTSGNNEQF
TRBV28	TRBJ1-2	ASSARVGGYT
TRBV19	TRBJ1-3	ASGDGGNDFNTIY
TRBV27	TRBJ2-7	ASSLNKEYYEQY
TRBV3-1/TRBV3-2	TRBJ1-4	ASSQDLRGKDEKLF
TRBV9	TRBJ2-5	ASSVPSETQY
TRBV15	TRBJ2-7	ATSRDIPIVNTYEQY
TRBV28	TRBJ2-3	ASSSSRDLFLFGPNTDTQY
TRBV3-1/TRBV3-2	TRBJ2-2	ASSLGDAGELF
TRBV6-5	TRBJ1-1	ASTLRYTEAF
TRBV19	TRBJ1-6	ASNKDFGRGPLH
TRBV7-3	TRBJ2-3	ASSPGLAGSHDTQY
TRBV6-4	TRBJ1-1	ASSNEGATEAF
TRBV3-1/TRBV3-2	TRBJ2-7	ASSQGYTGEQY
TRBV11-2	TRBJ2-2	ASSLSGTANTGELF
TRBV30	TRBJ2-7	AWSPPPVGGHSYEQY